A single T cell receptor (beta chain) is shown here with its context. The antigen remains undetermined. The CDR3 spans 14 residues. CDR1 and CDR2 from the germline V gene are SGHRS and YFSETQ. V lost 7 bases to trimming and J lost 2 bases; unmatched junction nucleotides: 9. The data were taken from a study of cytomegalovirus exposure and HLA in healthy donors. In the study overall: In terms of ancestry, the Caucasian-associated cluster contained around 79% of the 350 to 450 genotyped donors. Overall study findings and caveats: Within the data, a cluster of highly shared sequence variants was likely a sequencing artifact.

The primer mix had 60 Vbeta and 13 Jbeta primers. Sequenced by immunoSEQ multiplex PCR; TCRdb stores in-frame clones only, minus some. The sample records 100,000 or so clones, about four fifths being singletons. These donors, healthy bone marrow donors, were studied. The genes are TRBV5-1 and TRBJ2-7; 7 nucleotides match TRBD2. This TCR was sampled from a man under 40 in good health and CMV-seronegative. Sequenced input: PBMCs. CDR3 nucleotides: TGCGCCAGCCAATTGGGGAGCGGGACCTACGAGCAGTACTTC. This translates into CASQLGSGTYEQYF. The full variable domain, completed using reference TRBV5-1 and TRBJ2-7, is KAGVTQTPRYLIKTRGQQVTLSCSPISGHRSVSWYQQTPGQGLQFLFEYFSETQRNKGNFPGRFSGRQFSNSRSEMNVSTLELGDSALYLCASQLGSGTYEQYFGPGTRLTVT.